The source of this T cell receptor (beta chain) is a study of spatial heterogeneity in lung cancer (dated 2019 in TCRdb). For the study in its entirety: Beta-chain transcripts were consistently detected in greater numbers than alpha-chain transcripts, which likely reflects a higher abundance of beta-chain transcripts. At surgery, fewer than 250 tumor regions, around 68 matched nontumor lung samples and 45 to 60 PBMC samples were TCR-sequenced for both alpha and beta chains. In the raw uncorrected reads, each unique combination of TCR and UMI appeared more than ten times on average. Nonsynonymous mutation counts, determined by whole-exome sequencing of tumor tissue, were related to TCR repertoire features. In non-small cell lung cancer, the study quantitatively compared TCR alpha and beta repertoires across several tumor regions, matched nontumor lung, and blood.

This clonotype has more than one count but fewer than ten. There is no known antigen for this receptor. Compared with germline, one end of the junction differs, possibly owing to a read error. What the study reported, not specific to this receptor: Additional single-cell paired TCR alpha and beta sequencing was considered necessary to confirm, at a functional level, the hypothesis that regional TCRs recognize regional mutations. Ubiquitous expanded tumor TCRs were detected in blood more often at tumor resection than at routine follow-up.

What this sample's time point label stands for: sample taken at primary tumor resection. Without any cell sorting, TCR sequencing was performed on whole RNA extracted either from tumor and nontumor lung tissue or from cryopreserved PBMC samples. Samples were obtained from approximately 70 patients with early-stage, untreated non-small cell lung cancer from the lung TRACERx cohort. A patient was chosen for TCR sequencing only when enough RNA was available from at least two tumor regions. From a lookup of the germline V gene (reference sequence), CDR1 and CDR2 are SSHAT and FNYEAQ. From its cysteine to its phenylalanine, the CDR3 spans 13 amino acids. The retained sequence is limited to the CDR3, 39 bases, with the frame set at the first base. Receptor libraries were prepared by 5' RACE. The sample was run on a NextSeq 500. The TCR library protocol attached a unique molecular identifier to each TCR cDNA molecule to allow correction of PCR and sequencing errors. Per the authors' processing: TCR identification, UMI-based error correction and CDR3 extraction were all carried out with Decombinator tools. TCRs above a frequency of 2 per 1,000, corresponding to the top 1% of the tumor frequency distribution, were defined as expanded. Renyi diversity was calculated using the R vegan package after each repertoire was subsampled 100 times to 5,000 TCRs. To build CDR3 similarity networks, amino acid triplet string-kernel similarity was used, and CDR3s were connected when their pairwise similarity was above 0.82. Clones were called with MiXCR by TCRdb after fastp trimmed the public reads at Q25, and only in-frame beta chains were retained. Rows are unified per CDR3 protein, each entry keeping the most common DNA and genes. These V and J calls derive from TCRdb rather than the authors' analysis. Present in this sample are some 7,300 distinct CDR3 sequences, roughly 21% of which were seen just once. Around 19% of the sample belongs to the ten largest clones.

The V and J segments used are TRBV7-7 and TRBJ2-4; the D segment could be TRBD1, given 5 matching bases. The clonotype originates from a female donor with early-stage non-small cell lung cancer. The specimen was PBMCs, collected at surgery. The CDR3 reads CASSLDSVGIQYF. The DNA reads as follows: TGTGCTAGCAGCTTAGACAGTGTGGGCATTCAGTACTTC.